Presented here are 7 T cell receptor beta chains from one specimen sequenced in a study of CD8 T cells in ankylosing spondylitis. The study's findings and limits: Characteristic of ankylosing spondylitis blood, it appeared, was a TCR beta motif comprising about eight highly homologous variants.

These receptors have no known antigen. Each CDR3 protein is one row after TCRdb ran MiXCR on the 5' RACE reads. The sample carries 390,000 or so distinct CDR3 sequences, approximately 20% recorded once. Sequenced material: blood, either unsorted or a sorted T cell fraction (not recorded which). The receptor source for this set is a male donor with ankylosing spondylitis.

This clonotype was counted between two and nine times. CDR3 protein: CASSPGTSGRGSNEQFF. The CDR3 region has the DNA TGTGCCAGCAGCCCCGGGACTAGCGGGCGGGGGTCCAATGAGCAGTTCTTC. The chain recombines TRBV5-6 with TRBJ2-1, with 12 bases that match TRBD2. The germline V gene encodes CDR1 SGHDT and CDR2 YYEEEE. The CDR3 spans 17 residues. The J segment lost 6 bases and the V segment lost 4 bases, leaving 11 bases of the junction unmatched.

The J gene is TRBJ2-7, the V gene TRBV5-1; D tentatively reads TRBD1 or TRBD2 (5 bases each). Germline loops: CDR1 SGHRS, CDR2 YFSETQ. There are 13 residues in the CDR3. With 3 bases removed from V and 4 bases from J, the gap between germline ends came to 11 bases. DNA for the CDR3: TGCGCCAGCAGCTCGTCGGGGCAGTACGAGCAGTACTTC. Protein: CASSSSGQYEQYF.

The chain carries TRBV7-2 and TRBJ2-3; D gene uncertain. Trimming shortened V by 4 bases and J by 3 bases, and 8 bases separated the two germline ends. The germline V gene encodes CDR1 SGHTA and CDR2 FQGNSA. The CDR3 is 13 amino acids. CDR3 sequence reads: CASSWFPTDTQYF. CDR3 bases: TGTGCCAGCAGCTGGTTTCCAACAGATACGCAGTATTTT.

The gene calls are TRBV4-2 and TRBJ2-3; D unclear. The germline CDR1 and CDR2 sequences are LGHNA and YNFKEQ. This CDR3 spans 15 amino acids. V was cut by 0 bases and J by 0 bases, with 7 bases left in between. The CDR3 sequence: CASSQEPRSTDTQYF. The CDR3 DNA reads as TGTGCCAGCAGCCAAGAGCCCCGTAGCACAGATACGCAGTATTTT.

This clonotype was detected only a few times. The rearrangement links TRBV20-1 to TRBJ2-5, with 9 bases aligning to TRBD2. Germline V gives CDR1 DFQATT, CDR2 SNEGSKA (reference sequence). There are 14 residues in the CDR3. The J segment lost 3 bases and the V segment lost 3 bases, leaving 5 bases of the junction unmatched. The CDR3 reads CSASSSGRKETQYF. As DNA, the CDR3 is TGCAGTGCTAGTTCCAGCGGGAGGAAAGAGACCCAGTACTTC.

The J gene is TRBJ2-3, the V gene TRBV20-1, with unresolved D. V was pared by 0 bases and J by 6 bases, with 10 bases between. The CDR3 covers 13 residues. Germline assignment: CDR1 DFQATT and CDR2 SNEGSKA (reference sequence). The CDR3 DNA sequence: TGCAGTGCTAGAGATTCTGGGTCGGATACGCAGTATTTT. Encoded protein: CSARDSGSDTQYF.

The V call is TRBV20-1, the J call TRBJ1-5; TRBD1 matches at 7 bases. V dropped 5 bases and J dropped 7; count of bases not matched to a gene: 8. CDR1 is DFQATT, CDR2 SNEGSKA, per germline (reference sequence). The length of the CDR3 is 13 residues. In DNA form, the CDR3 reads TGCAGTGCTCCGACAGGGTTCAGACAGCCCCAGCATTTT. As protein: CSAPTGFRQPQHF.